This T cell receptor (beta chain) was sequenced in a study of blood T cell repertoires in COVID-19. Across the whole study: From the United States, Italy and Spain came samples of acute and convalescent COVID-19. The cDNA or gDNA used as material had been derived from T cells, B-cell-depleted T cells, or PBMCs.

A Seattle source enrolled patients during active infection and followed them longitudinally. CDR3 length: 15 amino acids. Germline V gives CDR1 SGHDT, CDR2 YYEEEE. Trimming pared 0 bases from V and 0 bases from J, leaving 9 bases between. Methods used by the authors: Reference gene primer amplification yielded estimated nucleated cell counts. Libraries were prepared by immunoSEQ multiplex PCR; TCRdb keeps only in-frame clonotypes and omits some of them. V and J calls and clone size are given by that table; D and trimming were obtained from the DNA. The repertoire holds 250,000 to 300,000 clones, with about 90% as singletons.

Sequenced input: peripheral blood. V is TRBV5-6 and J is TRBJ1-1, with D hard to call. The clonotype comes from a woman in her thirties with COVID-19, enrolled during active disease. CDR3 sequence reads: CASSLVSHMNTEAFF. The CDR3 DNA sequence: TGTGCCAGCAGCTTGGTATCACACATGAACACTGAAGCTTTCTTT.